Detailed here is one T cell receptor (beta chain). The clone's antigen remains unknown. Base-call qualities are not available, and no considerably larger clone is one nucleotide away. The CDR3 regions of human TCRbeta chains were subjected to immunosequencing. The published analysis was carried out like this. TCRs in the repertoires were matched against a reference library of SARS-CoV-2-specific TCRs that had been generated with the MIRA antigen-specificity platform. Breadth was defined as the fraction of unique TCRs that were SARS-CoV-2-associated. Depth was defined as the fraction of total T cells that were SARS-CoV-2-associated. Using the MIRA data, each spike-specific TCR was assigned both to the spike region to which the TCR was reactive and to a CD4 or CD8 class. Log10-transformed breadth and depth values were compared by one-way ANOVA with Sidak's multiple comparisons tests. TCRdb re-hosts the immuneACCESS table, in-frame sequences only. Its copies lack some clones; in the studies checked, an unresolved V gene accounts for under half of them, and the cause for the rest is not known. The V and J calls and clone size come from that table; D and trimming were worked out from the DNA. In all, the sample holds 150,000 to 200,000 clones, and 85% to 95% of those were seen once. About 10% of the sample is held by the ten biggest clonotypes.

The sample is drawn from a study of T cell responses to AZD1222 COVID-19 vaccine (dated by TCRdb to about 2021). The study in broad terms: AZD1222 recipients whose second dose came at about 4 weeks and those whose second dose came at about 12 weeks were combined into one group, since spike-specific TCR depth and breadth did not differ between the two schedules. A total of 233 trial participants underwent TCR sequencing, of whom about 210 received two doses of AZD1222 and 26 received two doses of the MenACWY control vaccine. Trial participants were enrolled by age into 18-55, 56-69 and 70-plus year subgroups, with about 150, 27 and 61 TCR-sequenced participants respectively. Broad study findings and their caveats: Vaccine-associated CD4 TCRs spanned the whole spike protein, with dominant responses in regions 160-218 and 743-854. Nearly half of unique spike-specific TCRs reportedly recognized epitopes outside regions mutated in the B.1.351 and B.1.1.7 variants. Participants were mostly white British, with more females than males. The authors suggested clonal diversity may have been underestimated. Conclusions about previously exposed vaccinees are limited, since just 5 or 6 AZD1222 recipients were seropositive for SARS-CoV-2 at baseline. Because no samples from the day 14 peak response were available, repertoires could be characterized only after the peak T cell response. A significant rise in spike-specific TCR breadth and depth was observed after two AZD1222 doses relative to day 0 and relative to MenACWY recipients. In the small 56-69-year group, the increase in depth fell short of significance, most likely because of low power.

The sample's time point, from its label and the paper: baseline before first vaccination. The vaccinee samples were drawn from two UK trials, COV001 and COV002, one of which was a single-blind randomized controlled phase 2/3 trial testing AZD1222 (ChAdOx1 nCoV-19) in healthy adults. Trial participant PBMC samples were collected at day 0 and day 28 after the second dose for TCRbeta chain sequencing. This TCR was sampled from an adult in good health. The input for sequencing was peripheral blood, taken on day 0 of AZD1222 vaccination.

The CDR3 protein: CASSLRTGRMNTEAFF. The DNA sequence follows: TGTGCCAGCAGCTTACGGACGGGCAGGATGAACACTGAAGCTTTCTTT. The sequence is built from TRBV7-3 and TRBJ1-1, with no confident D gene call. The CDR3 has 16 amino acids, counting the end cysteine and phenylalanine. Here the CDR3 DNA is all that survives: 48 bases in frame from base 1. Based on the germline V gene, the CDR1 and CDR2 sequences are SGHTA and FQGTGA. The germline ends are 13 bases apart after V is trimmed by 2 bases and J by 0 bases.